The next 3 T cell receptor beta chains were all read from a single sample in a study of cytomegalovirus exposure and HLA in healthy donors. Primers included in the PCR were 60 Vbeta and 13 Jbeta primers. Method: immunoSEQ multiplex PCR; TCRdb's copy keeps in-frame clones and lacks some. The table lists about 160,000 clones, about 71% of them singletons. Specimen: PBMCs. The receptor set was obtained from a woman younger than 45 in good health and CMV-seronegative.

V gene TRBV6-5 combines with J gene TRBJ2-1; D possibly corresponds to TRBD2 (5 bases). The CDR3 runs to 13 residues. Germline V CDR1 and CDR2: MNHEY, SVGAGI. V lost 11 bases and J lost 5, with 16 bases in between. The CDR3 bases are TGTGCCTCCCGGGAAACGCGGAACAATGAGCAGTTCTTC. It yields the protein CASRETRNNEQFF.

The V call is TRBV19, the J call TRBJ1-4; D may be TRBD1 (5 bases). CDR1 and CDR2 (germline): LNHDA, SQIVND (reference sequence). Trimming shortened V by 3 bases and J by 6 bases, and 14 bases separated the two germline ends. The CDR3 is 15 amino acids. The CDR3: CASSMRPGGYEKLFF. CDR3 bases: TGTGCCAGTAGTATGAGGCCGGGGGGTTATGAAAAACTGTTTTTT.

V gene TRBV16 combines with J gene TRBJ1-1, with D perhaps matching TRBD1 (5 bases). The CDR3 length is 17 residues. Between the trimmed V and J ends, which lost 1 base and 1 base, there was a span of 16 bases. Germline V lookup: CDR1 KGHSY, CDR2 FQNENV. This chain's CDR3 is CASSQFWGVGQNTEAFF. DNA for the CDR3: TGTGCCAGCAGCCAATTCTGGGGCGTTGGACAGAACACTGAAGCTTTCTTT.